The 8 T cell receptor beta chains below all came from one sample that was sequenced in a study of Graves' ophthalmopathy and Graves' hyperthyroidism. Amplifying from RNA transcripts, the study obtained TCR beta CDR3 regions. The library came from an HTBI-primed first-round RT-PCR and a second-round multiplex PCR. Each CDR3 protein gets one entry after TCRdb re-called the multiplex PCR reads with MiXCR. Among about 14,000 distinct CDR3 sequences listed, approximately 51% were seen once. Sequences were obtained from peripheral blood. Receptors originate from a woman aged 25 to 39 with Graves' ophthalmopathy.

This clonotype was recorded many times. The chain links TRBV20-1 to TRBJ2-7; 11 nucleotides align to TRBD2. Germline CDR1 DFQATT, CDR2 SNEGSKA (reference sequence). This CDR3 contains 13 residues. V dropped 5 bases and J dropped 6; count of bases not matched to a gene: 6. The DNA for the CDR3 is TGCAGTGCTGGCAACCTAGCGGGAGGCGAGCAGTACTTC. Its protein is CSAGNLAGGEQYF.

The V gene is TRBV24-1, the J gene TRBJ2-2, with a weak D call TRBD2 (5 bases). From germline, CDR1 is KGHDR and CDR2 SFDVKD. This CDR3 contains 16 residues. Between the trimmed V and J ends, which lost 2 bases and 6 bases, there was a span of 15 bases. CDR3 bases: TGTGCCACCAGTGATTCCGGGAAGGGTGTTCCCGGGGAGCTGTTTTTT. Encoded protein: CATSDSGKGVPGELFF.

The table lists this clonotype with many counts. The gene calls are TRBV29-1 and TRBJ1-4, with 8 bases that match TRBD1. This CDR3 has 13 amino acids. V lost 7 bases to trimming and J lost 8 bases; unmatched junction nucleotides: 9. From germline, CDR1 is SQVTM and CDR2 ANQGSEA. In nucleotides, the CDR3 is TGCAGCGCCGGACAGGGTAAAGAAGAAAAACTGTTTTTT. Encoded protein: CSAGQGKEEKLFF.

This clonotype has just a few counts. This rearrangement joins TRBV25-1 to TRBJ2-1; D gene uncertain. In germline, CDR1 is MGHDK, CDR2 SYGVNS. Trimming removed 7 bases from V and 5 bases from J, with 6 bases in between. CDR3 size: 11 residues. For the CDR3, the DNA is TGTGCCAGCATTAAAAACAATGAGCAGTTCTTC. Translated: CASIKNNEQFF.

This clonotype has at least ten counts. The rearrangement links TRBV30 to TRBJ1-5, with D perhaps TRBD1 (5 bases). V shed 0 bases and J shed 2 bases, with 11 bases lying between them. CDR1 GTSNPN and CDR2 SVGIG come from the germline V gene (reference sequence). The CDR3 loop spans 15 amino acids. The CDR3 DNA is TGTGCCTGGAGTGTAGTGGGACGGGGCAATCAGCCCCAGCATTTT. This sequence encodes CAWSVVGRGNQPQHF.

Note on this clonotype: This likely comes from a read error, as the CDR3 has no conserved phenylalanine or tryptophan at its end. The rearrangement uses TRBV5-1 and TRBJ2-7, with D possibly being TRBD1 (5 bases). Germline CDR1 is SGHRS and CDR2 is YFSETQ. V shed 2 bases and J shed 2 bases, with 8 bases lying between them. The CDR3 runs 13 residues. The CDR3 DNA follows: TGCGCCAGCAGCTTTGGACAAACCTACGAGCAGTACTGC. As protein: CASSFGQTYEQYC.

This clonotype was recorded once. The V gene is TRBV7-8, the J gene TRBJ2-1; possibly TRBD2 for D (6 bases). Germline V gene data show CDR1 as SGHVS and CDR2 as FQNEAQ. With 5 bases removed from V and 5 bases from J, the gap between germline ends came to 13 bases. The CDR3 extends over 14 amino acids. CDR3 sequence: CASSHGGSNNEQFF. CDR3 in DNA: TGTGCCAGCAGCCATGGGGGGAGCAACAATGAGCAGTTCTTC.

This clonotype came up a few times. This chain connects TRBV20-1 to TRBJ2-7; 7 bases map to TRBD2. V lost 2 bases to trimming and J lost 4 bases; unmatched junction nucleotides: 2. This CDR3 region has 12 residues. Germline V lookup: CDR1 DFQATT, CDR2 SNEGSKA (reference sequence). For the CDR3, the DNA is TGCAGTGCTAGAAGGGGACTATACGAGCAGTACTTC. Protein sequence: CSARRGLYEQYF.